The 30 T cell receptor beta chains listed next were all sequenced from one sample in a study of sequential checkpoint blockade in melanoma. Treatment reported: randomized to nivolumab then ipilimumab (arm A) or the reverse (arm B). TCRdb's copy holds only in-frame clones and misses some; the assay was immunoSEQ multiplex PCR. Here the sample spans 20,000 to 25,000 clones, about two thirds being singletons. Sample: CD8+ T cells sorted from blood (inferred from file names), taken from a patient given nivolumab and ipilimumab in sequence. These receptors were taken from a human donor with melanoma.

CDR3 DNA sequence: TGCGCCAGCAGCGCTCGACTAGCTAACTCCTACAATGAGCAGTTCTTC. As protein: CASSARLANSYNEQFF. The genes are TRBV4-3 and TRBJ2-1; 7 nucleotides agree with TRBD2. Unmatched junction bases numbered 7, after V lost 5 bases and J lost 0 bases. Germline V gene lookup returns CDR1 LGHNA and CDR2 YSLEER. The CDR3 consists of 16 residues.

In its sample, this clone was seen a few times. The chain couples TRBV6-4 to TRBJ2-1; 9 bases line up with TRBD2. V was clipped by 5 bases and J by 5 bases; unmatched bases: 7. This CDR3 comprises 15 residues. Per the germline V gene, CDR1 is MRHNA and CDR2 is SNTAGT. The CDR3: CASSTLAGEDNEQFF. The CDR3 bases are TGTGCCAGCAGTACATTAGCGGGGGAGGACAATGAGCAGTTCTTC.

The chain carries TRBV5-4 and TRBJ1-1; possibly TRBD1 for D (6 bases). V gave up 2 bases and J gave up 11 bases, with 13 bases separating them. The V gene's germline CDR1 is SGHNT and CDR2 YYREEE (reference sequence). This CDR3 spans 12 amino acids. The CDR3 bases are TGTGCCAGCAGCTTAACAGGGTTGAGGGCTTTCTTT. Translation gives CASSLTGLRAFF.

The J gene is TRBJ2-1, the V gene TRBV5-6, with 10 bases lining up with TRBD2. Germline CDR1 SGHDT, CDR2 YYEEEE. The CDR3 is 17 residues long. The J segment lost 6 bases and the V segment lost 8 bases, leaving 17 bases of the junction unmatched. CDR3 DNA: TGTGCCAGTATGGGGCACTTATTAGCGGGGGGCCTCAATGAGCAGTTCTTC. Amino acids: CASMGHLLAGGLNEQFF.

In this sample, this clone turned up once. The chain recombines TRBV14 with TRBJ2-3; D gene uncertain. The CDR3 totals 17 residues. From germline, CDR1 is SGHDN and CDR2 FVKESK. V shed 0 bases and J shed 3 bases, with 16 bases lying between them. The CDR3 spells CASSQENLVYLTDTQYF. For the CDR3, the DNA is TGTGCCAGCAGCCAAGAAAATTTGGTCTATTTAACAGATACGCAGTATTTT.

This rearrangement joins TRBV7-9 to TRBJ1-2; no firm D call. Germline-derived CDR1 and CDR2 are SEHNR and FQNEAQ (reference sequence). The CDR3 spans 14 residues. V lost 1 base and J 0 bases, leaving 6 bases between the germline ends. CDR3 sequence: CASSLDRSNYGYTF. Written as DNA, the CDR3 is TGTGCCAGCAGCTTAGACAGATCTAACTATGGCTACACCTTC.

The chain combines TRBV4-3 with TRBJ2-1; the D gene is possibly TRBD1 (5 bases). CDR1 and CDR2 (germline): LGHNA, YSLEER. V lost 4 bases, J lost 3 bases, and 16 bases lay in between. The CDR3 has 16 residues. The CDR3 loop is CASSPQSRASYNEQFF. CDR3 coding DNA: TGCGCCAGCAGCCCACAAAGCAGGGCTAGCTACAATGAGCAGTTCTTC.

This chain uses TRBV6-6 with TRBJ2-2; TRBD2 matches 7 bases. Germline V CDR1 and CDR2: MNHNY, SVGAGI (reference sequence). The CDR3 extends over 12 amino acids. The V gene end was trimmed by 6 bases and the J gene end by 6 bases; junction bases not matched to a gene: 1. CDR3 loop: CASRGGSGELFF. The CDR3 region has the DNA TGTGCCAGCAGGGGGGGGTCCGGGGAGCTGTTTTTT.

The genes are TRBV9 and TRBJ2-3; the match to TRBD1 covers 10 bases. With 0 bases clipped from V and 6 bases from J, the junction kept 4 bases outside the gene matches. Looked up from germline, CDR1 is SGDLS and CDR2 is YYNGEE. The CDR3 length is 15 residues. The CDR3 reads CASSVDDRGLDTQYF. The CDR3 bases are TGTGCCAGCAGCGTAGATGACAGGGGGCTGGATACGCAGTATTTT.

The rearrangement links TRBV4-1 to TRBJ2-7, with D perhaps TRBD2 (6 bases). CDR1 is MGHRA, CDR2 YSYEKL, per germline. Trimming stripped 3 bases from V and 1 base from J, with 7 bases between. This CDR3 comprises 13 residues. The chain's CDR3 is CASSHGGSYEQYF. In DNA form, the CDR3 reads TGCGCCAGCAGCCACGGGGGTTCCTACGAGCAGTACTTC.

This clone was counted a few times. V and J are TRBV5-5 and TRBJ2-5; 9 nucleotides match TRBD1. After removal of 6 bases from V and 2 bases from J, the junction contained 5 bases not matched to a gene. The CDR3 loop spans 14 amino acids. From germline, CDR1 is SGHKS and CDR2 YYEKEE (reference sequence). As DNA, the CDR3 is TGTGCCAGCAACTTAGGGACAGGGCAAGAGACCCAGTACTTC. Translating gives CASNLGTGQETQYF.

The rearrangement links TRBV9 to TRBJ2-1; TRBD2 aligns across 8 bases. V trimming: 2 bases; J trimming: 5 bases; junction bases outside the gene matches: 6. Germline V lookup: CDR1 SGDLS, CDR2 YYNGEE. CDR3 length equals 15 residues. CDR3 coding DNA: TGTGCCAGCAGCGTTTCGGGGGGGGCCCACAATGAGCAGTTCTTC. It specifies CASSVSGGAHNEQFF.

The chain recombines TRBV7-2 with TRBJ2-7; tentative D call: TRBD1 (6 bases). Germline V gene sequence: CDR1 SGHTA, CDR2 FQGNSA. V lost 5 bases and J 0 bases, leaving 11 bases between the germline ends. The CDR3 is made up of 14 amino acids. The CDR3 region is CASSPRGYSYEQYF. The CDR3 DNA reads as TGTGCCAGCAGCCCCAGGGGATACTCCTACGAGCAGTACTTC. The full variable domain, in which reference TRBV7-2 and TRBJ2-7 provide the parts outside the CDR3, is GAGVSQSPSNKVTEKGKDVELRCDPISGHTALYWYRQSLGQGLEFLIYFQGNSAPDKSGLPSDRFSAERTGGSVSTLTIQRTQQEDSAVYLCASSPRGYSYEQYFGPGTRLTVT.

The chain couples TRBV9 to TRBJ1-5; perhaps TRBD1 as D (5 bases). Germline CDR1 reads SGDLS; CDR2 reads YYNGEE. The CDR3 is 15 amino acids. The V end was cut by 1 base, the J end by 3 bases, with 11 bases between. CDR3 nucleotide sequence: TGTGCCAGCAGCGTATCAGGGTCCGACAATCAGCCCCAGCATTTT. It yields the protein CASSVSGSDNQPQHF.

The rearrangement uses TRBV19 and TRBJ2-1; 13 bases fit TRBD2. The CDR3 extends over 15 amino acids. The ends lost 9 bases at V and 4 bases at J; junction bases unmatched: 6. The germline V gene encodes CDR1 LNHDA and CDR2 SQIVND (reference sequence). The CDR3 region has the DNA TGTGCCAGCGGGCTACTAGCGGGGGGGTACAATGAGCAGTTCTTC. Its protein is CASGLLAGGYNEQFF.

In this sample, this clone turned up once. The rearrangement uses TRBV7-3 and TRBJ2-5; 7 positions agree with TRBD2. This CDR3 is 15 amino acids long. Germline lookup yields CDR1 SGHTA and CDR2 FQGTGA. The V gene end was trimmed by 4 bases and the J gene end by 5 bases; junction bases not matched to a gene: 10. DNA for the CDR3: TGTGCCAGCAGCTCCCAGGGCGGGGGTACGGAGACCCAGTACTTC. It specifies CASSSQGGGTETQYF.

The chain combines TRBV11-2 with TRBJ2-1; a possible D gene is TRBD2 (5 bases). V was pared by 3 bases and J by 7 bases, with 13 bases between. There are 14 residues in the CDR3. Germline lookup yields CDR1 SGHAT and CDR2 FQNNGV. DNA of the CDR3: TGTGCCAGCAGCTTGACTACCTCCTGGAATGAGCAGTTCTTC. It translates to CASSLTTSWNEQFF.

The chain couples TRBV10-3 to TRBJ1-1, with 7 positions matching TRBD1. V shed 11 bases and J 4 bases; nucleotides not matched to a gene: 4. The CDR3 has 11 residues. Germline lookup yields CDR1 ENHRY and CDR2 SYGVKD. As DNA, the CDR3 is TGTGCCGCACAGGGGAGCACTGAAGCTTTCTTT. This gives the protein CAAQGSTEAFF.

J is TRBJ2-3 and V is TRBV9, with D perhaps matching TRBD1 (5 bases). There are 15 residues in the CDR3. V lost 3 bases and J 2 bases, leaving 13 bases between the germline ends. Germline loops: CDR1 SGDLS, CDR2 YYNGEE. The CDR3 DNA follows: TGTGCCAGCAGCGGACCTAGGGGATACACAGATACGCAGTATTTT. Protein: CASSGPRGYTDTQYF.

This clone came up once. J is TRBJ2-4 and V is TRBV6-6; tentative D call: TRBD2 (5 bases). Germline V gene sequence: CDR1 MNHNY, CDR2 SVGAGI (reference sequence). Trimming took off 5 bases at V and 4 bases at J, with 12 bases between the two ends. The CDR3 is made up of 14 amino acids. The CDR3 sequence: CASSLGRGKNIQYF. The CDR3 DNA is TGTGCCAGCAGTCTTGGTCGGGGTAAAAACATTCAGTACTTC.

This clone came up once. The V gene is TRBV27, the J gene TRBJ2-7, with 7 bases fitting TRBD1. Germline CDR1 MNHEY, CDR2 SMNVEV (reference sequence). The J segment lost 2 bases and the V segment lost 5 bases, leaving 3 bases of the junction unmatched. CDR3 length equals 13 residues. CDR3 sequence (DNA): TGTGCCAGCAGTCCCGGACAGGCCTACGAGCAGTACGTC. It translates to CASSPGQAYEQYV.

This chain joins TRBV27 and TRBJ1-1; D may be TRBD1 (6 bases). The V gene lost 5 bases and the J gene lost 8 bases, with 15 bases spanning the gap. This CDR3 has 13 residues. Germline-derived CDR1 and CDR2 are MNHEY and SMNVEV (reference sequence). CDR3 in DNA: TGTGCCAGCAGTCCCCTAGGGAGGGGGGAAGCTTTCTTT. Its translation: CASSPLGRGEAFF.

The gene calls are TRBV11-1 and TRBJ2-7, with 8 bases fitting TRBD1. Germline values: CDR1 SGHAT, CDR2 FQDESV (reference sequence). The length of the CDR3 is 14 residues. V lost 5 bases to trimming and J lost 3 bases; unmatched junction nucleotides: 6. The CDR3 DNA is TGTGCCAGCAGCCACCGGGACAGGCTCTACGAGCAGTACTTC. It encodes CASSHRDRLYEQYF. Variable domain in full (rest from reference TRBV11-1 and TRBJ2-7): EAEVAQSPRYKITEKSQAVAFWCDPISGHATLYWYRQILGQGPELLVQFQDESVVDDSQLPKDRFSAERLKGVDSTLKIQPAELGDSAMYLCASSHRDRLYEQYFGPGTRLTVT.

The chain is built from TRBV4-2 and TRBJ2-1, with 10 nucleotides matching TRBD2. V lost 6 bases to trimming and J lost 7 bases; unmatched junction nucleotides: 9. This CDR3 has 15 amino acids. Per the germline V gene, CDR1 is LGHNA and CDR2 is YNFKEQ. CDR3: CASSLVAGGGNEQFF. The CDR3, as DNA: TGTGCCAGCAGTCTTGTAGCGGGGGGCGGGAATGAGCAGTTCTTC.

This clone was observed once. The same CDR3 is also encoded by other DNA sequences in this sample. The chain combines TRBV6-4 with TRBJ1-5; no definite D call. The length of the CDR3 is 14 residues. In germline, CDR1 is MRHNA, CDR2 SNTAGT. V was shortened by 8 bases and J by 2 bases, with 13 bases between the two germline ends. CDR3 sequence reads: CASSPDWGNQPQHF. The CDR3 DNA sequence: TGTGCCAGCTCTCCCGACTGGGGCAATCAGCCCCAGCATTTT.

The V and J genes are TRBV27 and TRBJ2-3; D not certain. Germline V gene data show CDR1 as MNHEY and CDR2 as SMNVEV (reference sequence). CDR3 length: 13 residues. The V end was cut by 3 bases, the J end by 2 bases, with 6 bases between. The CDR3 DNA sequence: TGTGCCAGCAGTTTTACTAACACAGATACGCAGTATTTT. Its protein is CASSFTNTDTQYF.

The V gene is TRBV23-1, the J gene TRBJ2-7, with a tentative D call TRBD2 (6 bases). TRBV23-1 is given ORF status, its function remaining uncertain. V lost 8 bases and J lost 0, with 23 bases in between. The length of the CDR3 is 17 residues. CDR3 protein: CASFGGRRRRSSYEQYV. Here the CDR3 DNA reads TGCGCCAGCTTCGGAGGGCGGAGGCGCAGGAGCTCCTACGAGCAGTACGTC.

The V gene is TRBV10-1, the J gene TRBJ2-5, with 7 nucleotides matching TRBD2. CDR3 length: 19 amino acids. The V gene's germline CDR1 is WNHNN and CDR2 SYGVQD (reference sequence). V gave up 2 bases and J gave up 0 bases; unmatched junction bases: 15. The CDR3 here is CASSETQSYWRGYQETQYF. CDR3 coding DNA: TGCGCCAGCAGTGAGACACAAAGCTACTGGCGGGGGTACCAAGAGACCCAGTACTTC.

This clone was seen a few times. The rearrangement uses TRBV10-3 and TRBJ2-7, with 11 bases lining up with TRBD1. Losses at the gene ends were 7 bases for V and 6 bases for J; bases not matched to a gene: 14. The CDR3 totals 16 residues. Germline CDR1 and CDR2: ENHRY and SYGVKD. Here the CDR3 reads CAITSNSGTGGFEQYF. CDR3 bases: TGTGCCATCACCTCTAATTCCGGGACAGGGGGTTTCGAGCAGTACTTC.

Ten or more counts support this clone. This rearrangement joins TRBV21-1 to TRBJ2-7; the listed D gene, TRBD1, was not tested against the DNA. TRBV21-1 has pseudogene status. This CDR3 has 16 residues. CDR3 DNA sequence: TGTGCCAGCAGCAAAGGAATCAGGGGCAGGGCCGACGAGCAGTACTTC. Translation: CASSKGIRGRADEQYF.